A selection of T cell receptor beta chains follows, all from one sample in a study of OX40 agonist ivuxolimab in advanced cancers. Some clones are missing from TCRdb's copy, which holds only in-frame ones; the method was immunoSEQ multiplex PCR. The sample shows more than 40,000 clones, over 75% of them seen only once. Sequencing used CD4+ or CD8+ T cells sorted from blood, obtained in a trial of the OX40 agonist ivuxolimab. The receptors derive from an adult with an advanced solid tumor such as melanoma, head and neck, liver or kidney cancer. The CDR3 runs from the conserved cysteine through the conserved F or W. The D gene is left open where the match is weak. Expanded clones are given a class, and other clones once, few, many or no size at all.

abundance	j_gene	len	d_gene	v_gene	CDR3nt	CDR3aa
NA	TRBJ2-7	14	TRBD1	TRBV27	TGTGCCAGCAGTTTAGGCAGGGGGCTCTACGAGCAGTACTTC	CASSLGRGLYEQYF
NA	TRBJ2-7	14	NA	TRBV7-9	TGTGCCAGCAGCTTTACGGGCAACTCCTACGAGCAGTACTTC	CASSFTGNSYEQYF
NA	TRBJ2-1	16	TRBD1	TRBV7-3	TGTGCCAGCAGCCTAGGGAATGGACAGGGTTTCAATGAGCAGTTCTTC	CASSLGNGQGFNEQFF
NA	TRBJ1-2	14	NA	TRBV9	TGTGCCAGCAGCGTAGCGGGCGCTAACTATGGCTACACCTTC	CASSVAGANYGYTF
NA	TRBJ2-3	16	TRBD1	TRBV10-3	TGTGCCATCAGTGGAAAGGACAGGGGAAACACAGATACGCAGTATTTT	CAISGKDRGNTDTQYF
NA	TRBJ2-1	14	NA	TRBV19	TGTGCCAGTAGTATGTTGGGGCTAAACAATGAGCAGTTCTTC	CASSMLGLNNEQFF
NA	TRBJ2-2	11	NA	TRBV27	TGTGCCAGCACCGCGACCGGGGAGCTGTTTTTT	CASTATGELFF
NA	TRBJ2-1	12	NA	TRBV7-6	TGTGCCAGCAGCTTAGTCGGAAATGAGCAGTTCTTC	CASSLVGNEQFF
NA	TRBJ2-7	16	NA	TRBV30	TGTGCCTGGAGTCCACGGGGACCCATTGACTCCTACGAGCAGTACTTC	CAWSPRGPIDSYEQYF
NA	TRBJ2-7	14	NA	TRBV11-2	TGTGCCAGCAGCGAGACGGCCGGGACCTACGAGCAGTACTTC	CASSETAGTYEQYF
once	TRBJ1-1	16	NA	TRBV11-2	TGTGCCAGCAGCTTTTCCTCGGGGGCGCTTAACACTGAAGCTTTCTTT	CASSFSSGALNTEAFF
NA	TRBJ1-5	14	NA	TRBV28	TGTGCCAGCAGTTTACCCTTCGGGGCCCAGCCCCAGCATTTT	CASSLPFGAQPQHF
NA	TRBJ1-2	13	NA	TRBV23-1	TGCGCCAGCCCGAGTACACTTAACTATGGCTACACCTTC	CASPSTLNYGYTF
NA	TRBJ1-4	13	NA	TRBV27	TGTGCCAGCAGCCCTACCAGCGTTGGGAAACTGTTTTTT	CASSPTSVGKLFF
once	TRBJ1-1	15	NA	TRBV7-6	TGTGCCAGCAGTCCAGGGGTCGCCATGAACACTGAAGCTTTCTTT	CASSPGVAMNTEAFF
NA	TRBJ2-1	17	NA	TRBV7-9	TGTGCCAGCAGCCCCCCGGGGGTGACAGTCTCCTACAATGAGCAGTTCTTC	CASSPPGVTVSYNEQFF
once	TRBJ1-2	13	NA	TRBV28	TGTGCCAGCAGTTGGGGAGAGGGGGTGGGCTACACCTTC	CASSWGEGVGYTF
NA	TRBJ2-2	15	NA	TRBV6-5	TGTGCCAGCAGATCCACCGGGACCCCCTCCGGGGAGCTGTTTTTT	CASRSTGTPSGELFF
NA	TRBJ2-1	16	TRBD2	TRBV6-6	TGTGCCAGCAGTTACGGGACTAGCGGATATTACAATGAGCAGTTCTTC	CASSYGTSGYYNEQFF
NA	TRBJ2-7	13	NA	TRBV19	TGTGCCAGTAGTATGGGGTTCTCCTACGAGCAGTACTTC	CASSMGFSYEQYF
NA	TRBJ1-5	13	NA	TRBV7-6	TGTGCCAGCAGCCCAGCAGGAGGACAGCCCCAGCATTTT	CASSPAGGQPQHF
NA	TRBJ1-2	16	NA	TRBV19	TGTGCCAGCCGCGGAGAGGTAGCTCAAAGGCCTTTTGGCTACACCTTC	CASRGEVAQRPFGYTF
NA	TRBJ2-5	15	TRBD1	TRBV7-9	TGTGCCAGCAGCTTACCCCGGGACAGACAAGAGACCCAGTACTTC	CASSLPRDRQETQYF
NA	TRBJ2-3	11	NA	TRBV13	TGTGCCAGCAGCTTAGTCGCTACGCAGTATTTT	CASSLVATQYF
once	TRBJ1-4	14	NA	TRBV28	TGTGCCAGCAGGGGCCTCGCAACTAATGAAAAACTGTTTTTT	CASRGLATNEKLFF
NA	TRBJ2-7	16	TRBD2	TRBV6-6	TGTGCCAGCAGTTCAATAGGACTAGCGGCCACCTACGAGCAGTACTTC	CASSSIGLAATYEQYF
few	TRBJ2-3	15	NA	TRBV27	TGTGCCAGCAGACCGGGGCAGAGGAGTGCAGATACGCAGTATTTT	CASRPGQRSADTQYF
once	TRBJ2-3	22	TRBD2	TRBV7-6	TGTGCCAGCAGCTCCCGATTTGACGGGACTAGCGGGAGTCCCCTTAGCACAGATACGCAGTATTTT	CASSSRFDGTSGSPLSTDTQYF
NA	TRBJ2-7	14	TRBD2	TRBV9	TGTGCCAGCAGCGTGAGCGGGAGTGATTACGAGCAGTACTTC	CASSVSGSDYEQYF
NA	TRBJ2-7	18	TRBD2	TRBV4-3	TGCGCCAGCAGCCAAGGTACTAGCGGGCACGACATTTACTACGAGCAGTACTTC	CASSQGTSGHDIYYEQYF
NA	TRBJ2-1	12	NA	TRBV4-1	TGCGCCAGCAGCCGGGACTACAATGAGCAGTTCTTC	CASSRDYNEQFF
NA	TRBJ2-1	16	NA	TRBV19	TGTGCCAGTAGTCCAAGGAGGGCAGTTGGGGACAATGAGCAGTTCTTC	CASSPRRAVGDNEQFF
NA	TRBJ2-7	13	NA	TRBV6-1	TGTGCCAGCAGTGGGGGACTGTCCTACGAGCAGTACTTC	CASSGGLSYEQYF
once	TRBJ2-3	16	TRBD2	TRBV5-4	TGTGCCAGCAGCTTAAAGACTAGCGGGGTCACAGATACGCAGTATTTT	CASSLKTSGVTDTQYF
NA	TRBJ1-1	13	NA	TRBV19	TGTGCCAGTAGTATCGCCAGGGTGGGTGAAGCTTTCTTT	CASSIARVGEAFF
NA	TRBJ1-6	15	NA	TRBV4-1	TGCGCCAGCACCCTGGGAACAGCATATAATTCACCCCTCCACTTT	CASTLGTAYNSPLHF
NA	TRBJ2-1	12	NA	TRBV2	TGTGCCAGCAGTGAATTACCGAGGAAACAGTTCTTC	CASSELPRKQFF
NA	TRBJ2-1	14	NA	TRBV29-1	TGCAGCGCTGGTTCAGGGTGGGGGACCAATGAGCAGTTCTTC	CSAGSGWGTNEQFF
NA	TRBJ1-1	16	TRBD1	TRBV11-1	TGTGCCAGCAGCCCGCGGGACAGTCGGCCGAACACTGAAGCTTTCTTT	CASSPRDSRPNTEAFF
NA	TRBJ1-4	16	NA	TRBV25-1	TGTGCCAGCAGTCCTGGCATAGACAGGCCTTTCGAAAAACTGTTTTTT	CASSPGIDRPFEKLFF
NA	TRBJ1-6	14	NA	TRBV7-6	TGTGCCAGCAGCCCAACGGGCGGTAATTCACCCCTCCACTTT	CASSPTGGNSPLHF
NA	TRBJ2-7	15	TRBD1	TRBV4-3	TGCGCCAGCAGCCGGGGGACAGGGGGTTCCTACGAGCAGTACTTC	CASSRGTGGSYEQYF
NA	TRBJ2-3	18	TRBD2	TRBV10-2	TGCGCCAGCAGTGAGATAGGTTCGGAGACTAGCGGCACAGATACGCAGTATTTT	CASSEIGSETSGTDTQYF
NA	TRBJ2-7	14	TRBD1	TRBV6-5	TGTGCCAGCAGTTATGGACAGGGGGGCTACGAGCAGTACTTC	CASSYGQGGYEQYF
NA	TRBJ2-7	14	NA	TRBV27	TGTGCCAGCAGTTTACTAGCGAACTCCTACGAGCAGTACTTC	CASSLLANSYEQYF
NA	TRBJ2-3	16	TRBD2	TRBV28	TGTGCCAGCAGTTCCTGGGCGGGGGACAGCACAGATACGCAGTATTTT	CASSSWAGDSTDTQYF
once	TRBJ2-2	16	NA	TRBV28	TGTGCCAGCAGTTTAAGCAGCGGGTGGCTAGGCGGGGAGCTGTTTTTT	CASSLSSGWLGGELFF
NA	TRBJ2-7	14	NA	TRBV28	TGTGCCAGCAGTTTCTCACAGGGATACTACGAGCAGTACTTC	CASSFSQGYYEQYF
NA	TRBJ1-5	12	NA	TRBV2	TGTGCCAGCAGACAGCTGGCGGAGCCCCAGCATTTT	CASRQLAEPQHF
NA	TRBJ2-1	16	NA	TRBV28	TGTGCCAGCAGTTATGAATGGCAGGGGGGGTACAATGAGCAGTTCTTC	CASSYEWQGGYNEQFF
NA	TRBJ1-5	16	NA	TRBV18	TGTGCCAGCTCACTCGACCGGGTTGGCGCGAACCAGCCCCAGCATTTT	CASSLDRVGANQPQHF
NA	TRBJ2-1	16	TRBD1	TRBV29-1	TGCAGCGTTGGGGCTTTAACAGGGGGTCCCCACAATGAGCAGTTCTTC	CSVGALTGGPHNEQFF
NA	TRBJ2-1	13	NA	TRBV11-2	TGTGCCAGCAGCACTGCGTGGTACAATGAGCAGTTCTTC	CASSTAWYNEQFF
NA	TRBJ1-1	11	NA	TRBV18	TGTGCCAGCTCACAATTTCCAGAAGCTTTCTTT	CASSQFPEAFF
NA	TRBJ2-1	13	TRBD1	TRBV30	TGTGCCTGGAGTAAGACAGGGATCGATGAGCAGTTCTTC	CAWSKTGIDEQFF
NA	TRBJ2-5	14	TRBD1	TRBV10-3	TGTGCCACGGCTTCCGGGACAGGGGACGAGACCCAGTACTTC	CATASGTGDETQYF
NA	TRBJ2-7	13	NA	TRBV11-1	TGTGCCAGCAGCTTCGGCTGGATCGACGAGCAGTACTTC	CASSFGWIDEQYF